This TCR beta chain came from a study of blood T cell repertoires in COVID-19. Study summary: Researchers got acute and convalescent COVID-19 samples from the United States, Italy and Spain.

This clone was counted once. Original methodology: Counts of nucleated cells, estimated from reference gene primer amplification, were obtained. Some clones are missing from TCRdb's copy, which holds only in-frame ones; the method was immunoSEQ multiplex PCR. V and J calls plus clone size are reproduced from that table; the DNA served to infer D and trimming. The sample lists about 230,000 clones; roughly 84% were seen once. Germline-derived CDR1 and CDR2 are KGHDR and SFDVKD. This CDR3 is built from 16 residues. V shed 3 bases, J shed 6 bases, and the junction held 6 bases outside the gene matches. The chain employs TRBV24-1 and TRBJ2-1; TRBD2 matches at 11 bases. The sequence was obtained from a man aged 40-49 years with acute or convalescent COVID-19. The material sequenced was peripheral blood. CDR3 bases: TGTGCCACCAGTGATGATAGCGGGAGGGAGGGCAATGAGCAGTTCTTC. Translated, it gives CATSDDSGREGNEQFF.